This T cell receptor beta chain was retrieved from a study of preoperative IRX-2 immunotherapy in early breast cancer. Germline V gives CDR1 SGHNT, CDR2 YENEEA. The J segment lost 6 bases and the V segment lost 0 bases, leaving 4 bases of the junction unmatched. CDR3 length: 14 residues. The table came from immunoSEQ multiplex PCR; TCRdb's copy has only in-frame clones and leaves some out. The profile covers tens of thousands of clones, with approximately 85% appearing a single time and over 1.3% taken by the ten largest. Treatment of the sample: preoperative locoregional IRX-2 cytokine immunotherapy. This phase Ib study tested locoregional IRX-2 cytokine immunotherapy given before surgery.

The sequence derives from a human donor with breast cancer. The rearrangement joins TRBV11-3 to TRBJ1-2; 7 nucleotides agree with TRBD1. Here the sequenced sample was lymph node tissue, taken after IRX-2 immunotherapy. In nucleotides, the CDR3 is TGTGCCAGCAGCTTAGAGGGGACAGATCATGGCTACACCTTC. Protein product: CASSLEGTDHGYTF. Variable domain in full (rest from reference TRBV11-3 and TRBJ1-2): EAGVVQSPRYKIIEKKQPVAFWCNPISGHNTLYWYLQNLGQGPELLIRYENEEAVDDSQLPKDRFSAERLKGVDSTLKIQPAELGDSAVYLCASSLEGTDHGYTFGSGTRLTVV.